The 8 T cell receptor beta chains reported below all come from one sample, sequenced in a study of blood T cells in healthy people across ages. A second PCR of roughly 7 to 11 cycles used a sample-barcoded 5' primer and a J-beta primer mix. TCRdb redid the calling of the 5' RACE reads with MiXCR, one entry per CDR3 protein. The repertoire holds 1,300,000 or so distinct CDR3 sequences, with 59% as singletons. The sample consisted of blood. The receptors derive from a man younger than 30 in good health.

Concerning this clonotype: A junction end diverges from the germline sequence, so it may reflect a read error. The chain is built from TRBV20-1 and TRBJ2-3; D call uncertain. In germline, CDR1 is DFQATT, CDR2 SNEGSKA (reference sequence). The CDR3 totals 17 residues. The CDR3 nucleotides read TGCAGTGCCAGAGATCTCGGGCCAGGACCCGCCAGGGATACGCAGTATTTT. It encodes CSARDLGPGPARDTQYF.

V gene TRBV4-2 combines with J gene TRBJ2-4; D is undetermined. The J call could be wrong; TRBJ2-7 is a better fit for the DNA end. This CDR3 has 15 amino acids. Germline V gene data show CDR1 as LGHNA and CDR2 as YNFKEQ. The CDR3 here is CASSQDGEWGYEQYF. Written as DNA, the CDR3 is TGTGCCAGCAGCCAAGATGGGGAATGGGGTTACGAGCAGTACTTC.

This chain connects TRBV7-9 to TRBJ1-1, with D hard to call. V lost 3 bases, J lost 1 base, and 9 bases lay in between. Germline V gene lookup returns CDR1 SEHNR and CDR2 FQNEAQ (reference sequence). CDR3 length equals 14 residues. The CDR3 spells CASSFAIQNTEAFF. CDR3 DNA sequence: TGTGCCAGCAGCTTCGCGATACAGAACACTGAAGCTTTCTTT.

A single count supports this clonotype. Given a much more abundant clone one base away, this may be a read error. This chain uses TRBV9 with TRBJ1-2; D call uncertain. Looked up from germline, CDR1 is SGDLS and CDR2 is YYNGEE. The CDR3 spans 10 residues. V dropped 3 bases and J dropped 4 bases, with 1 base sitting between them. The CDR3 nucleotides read TGTGCCAGCAGCGCCTATGGCTACACCTTC. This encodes CASSAYGYTF.

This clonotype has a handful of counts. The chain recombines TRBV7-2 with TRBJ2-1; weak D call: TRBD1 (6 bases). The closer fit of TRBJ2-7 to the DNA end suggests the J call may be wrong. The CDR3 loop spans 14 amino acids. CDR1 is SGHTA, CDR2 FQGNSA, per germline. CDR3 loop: CASSRNRAPYEQYF. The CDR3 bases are TGTGCCAGCAGCCGTAACAGGGCCCCCTACGAGCAGTACTTC.

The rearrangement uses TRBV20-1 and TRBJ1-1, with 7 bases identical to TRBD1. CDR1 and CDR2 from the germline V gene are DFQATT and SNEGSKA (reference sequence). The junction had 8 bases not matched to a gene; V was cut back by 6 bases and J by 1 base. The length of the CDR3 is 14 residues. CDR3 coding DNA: TGCAGTGCGACAGCCGGGACAGCGAACACTGAAGCTTTCTTT. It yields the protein CSATAGTANTEAFF.

The CDR3 DNA is TGTGCCACCTTAGCGGGGGGTCCCCTAGAGGGAACAGATACGCAGTATTTT. It translates to CATLAGGPLEGTDTQYF. This chain joins TRBV28 and TRBJ2-3, with 10 bases that match TRBD2. The CDR3 extends over 17 amino acids. Germline trimming cut 10 bases from V and 3 bases from J; bases unmatched to any gene: 16. Looked up from germline, CDR1 is MDHEN and CDR2 is SYDVKM.

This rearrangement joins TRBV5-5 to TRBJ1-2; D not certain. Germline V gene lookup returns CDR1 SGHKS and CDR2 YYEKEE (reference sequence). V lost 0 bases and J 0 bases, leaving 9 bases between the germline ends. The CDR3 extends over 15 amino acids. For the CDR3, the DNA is TGTGCCAGCAGCTTGGAGCAGCTCCCTAACTATGGCTACACCTTC. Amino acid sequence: CASSLEQLPNYGYTF.